These 30 T cell receptor beta chains were all obtained from the same sample, sequenced in a study of monozygotic twins with inflammatory bowel disease. TCRdb reworked the 5' RACE reads into one entry per CDR3 protein, no DNA. The sample holds approximately 340,000 distinct CDR3 sequences. The sequenced sample consisted of blood. The origin of the receptors is a human donor with ulcerative colitis or Crohn's disease, or a healthy co-twin of an affected twin (not recorded which).

This chain connects TRBV10-3 to TRBJ1-1; no DNA is available, so the TRBD1 call from TCRdb remains unchecked. CDR1 is ENHRY and CDR2 is SYGVKD in the germline V gene. There are 15 residues in the CDR3. The CDR3 sequence is CAISGGGTGDTEAFF.

CDR3 region: CASNPDLYQETQYF. The V gene is TRBV7-8, the J gene TRBJ2-5. CDR1 and CDR2 from the germline V gene are SGHVS and FQNEAQ. This CDR3 contains 14 residues.

The chain joins TRBV5-1 to TRBJ2-1. The CDR3 sequence is 14 residues long. Looked up from germline, CDR1 is SGHRS and CDR2 is YFSETQ. The chain's CDR3 is CASSLELTQNEQFF.

The chain carries TRBV4-1 and TRBJ2-6; TCRdb returns TRBD2, unconfirmable since there is no DNA. Germline values: CDR1 MGHRA, CDR2 YSYEKL. There are 17 residues in the CDR3. This CDR3 is CASSQGLRASGANVLTF.

The gene calls are TRBV2 and TRBJ1-2. CDR3 size: 12 residues. The germline V gene encodes CDR1 SNHLY and CDR2 FYNNEI. Here the CDR3 reads CASSVSPAGYTF. The entire variable domain, with the rest obtained from reference TRBV2 and TRBJ1-2, is as follows: EPEVTQTPSHQVTQMGQEVILRCVPISNHLYFYWYRQILGQKVEFLVSFYNNEISEKSEIFDDQFSVERPDGSNFTLKIRSTKLEDSAMYFCASSVSPAGYTFGSGTRLTVV.

The chain links TRBV20-1 to TRBJ2-3; as DNA is missing, the TRBD1 call by TCRdb cannot be tested. Germline V lookup: CDR1 DFQATT, CDR2 SNEGSKA (reference sequence). The CDR3 covers 15 residues. The CDR3 loop is CSASTGGVVTDTQYF.

This rearrangement joins TRBV27 to TRBJ2-3; the TCRdb D gene call, TRBD1, has no DNA to confirm it. The CDR3 contains 16 residues. Looked up from germline, CDR1 is MNHEY and CDR2 is SMNVEV (reference sequence). The CDR3 sequence: CASSLRSRGETDTQYF.

The chain combines TRBV20-1 with TRBJ2-1; TCRdb's assignment of TRBD2 cannot be checked, as there is no DNA. This CDR3 region has 14 residues. Per germline, CDR1 DFQATT and CDR2 SNEGSKA (reference sequence). This CDR3 reads CSASTSGPYNEQFF.

The chain uses TRBV4-3 and TRBJ2-6. This CDR3 is 15 amino acids long. CDR1 and CDR2 from the germline V gene are LGHNA and YSLEER. This CDR3 reads CASSQDTNGANVLTF.

V is TRBV11-2 and J is TRBJ1-2; as DNA is missing, the TRBD1 call by TCRdb cannot be tested. The CDR3 covers 16 residues. Per germline, CDR1 SGHAT and CDR2 FQNNGV. The chain's CDR3 is CASSSAGTGKLYGYTF.

The chain joins TRBV5-1 to TRBJ2-3; the TCRdb D gene call, TRBD1, has no DNA to confirm it. The germline V gene has CDR1 SGHRS and CDR2 YFSETQ. The length of the CDR3 is 15 residues. The CDR3 sequence: CASSSLAYSTDTQYF.

V and J are TRBV6-1 and TRBJ1-4; TCRdb proposes TRBD1, but this gene call is untestable without DNA. The CDR3 runs 16 residues. Germline V CDR1 and CDR2: MNHNS, SASEGT. The CDR3 loop is CASSRDRGSKGEKLFF.

This chain's CDR3 is CASSVDAQPNSPLHF. The V call is TRBV9, the J call TRBJ1-6; TCRdb calls TRBD1, which cannot be checked without DNA. Germline CDR1 is SGDLS and CDR2 is YYNGEE. The CDR3 is 15 residues long.

The chain has TRBV4-1 and TRBJ2-7; the D gene TCRdb calls, TRBD1, cannot be checked with no DNA. The CDR3 runs 14 residues. Germline V gives CDR1 MGHRA, CDR2 YSYEKL. Here the CDR3 reads CASSQGTVDYEQYF.

The chain joins TRBV5-1 to TRBJ1-4; TCRdb's D gene call, TRBD1, goes unchecked for lack of DNA. This CDR3 has 17 amino acids. Per the germline V gene, CDR1 is SGHRS and CDR2 is YFSETQ. The CDR3 here is CASSPTGAQSFNEKLFF.

The V gene is TRBV5-1, the J gene TRBJ2-7; absent DNA, TCRdb's TRBD2 call cannot be checked. The germline V gene encodes CDR1 SGHRS and CDR2 YFSETQ. This CDR3 has 16 amino acids. This CDR3 is CASSLVGLAGSYEQYF.

CDR3 sequence reads: CASSQDSAGPYEQYF. V and J are TRBV3-1 and TRBJ2-7. Per germline, CDR1 LGHDT and CDR2 YNNKEL (reference sequence). CDR3 size: 15 residues.

This chain's CDR3 is CAIRGSSKSYEQYF. The rearrangement joins TRBV10-3 to TRBJ2-7; no DNA is available, so the TRBD2 call from TCRdb remains unchecked. Germline CDR1 ENHRY, CDR2 SYGVKD. The CDR3 loop spans 14 amino acids.

This chain connects TRBV5-6 to TRBJ1-1; TCRdb's D gene call, TRBD1, goes unchecked for lack of DNA. CDR1 is SGHDT, CDR2 YYEEEE, per germline. The CDR3 spans 16 residues. CDR3 region: CASSLGGTGGYTEAFF.

The J gene is TRBJ2-3, the V gene TRBV4-3; TCRdb's D call, TRBD2, is unchecked because there is no DNA. The CDR3 loop spans 15 amino acids. Germline-derived CDR1 and CDR2 are LGHNA and YSLEER. The CDR3 sequence is CASSQGRGRTDTQYF.

The rearrangement uses TRBV5-1 and TRBJ1-1; TCRdb's D call of TRBD1 is untestable without DNA. CDR1 is SGHRS and CDR2 is YFSETQ in the germline V gene. This CDR3 has 12 amino acids. The CDR3 protein is CASSPTGVEAFF.

V is TRBV5-1 and J is TRBJ1-6; with no DNA, the TCRdb D assignment of TRBD1 cannot be verified. Germline lookup yields CDR1 SGHRS and CDR2 YFSETQ. The length of the CDR3 is 15 residues. The CDR3 sequence: CASSSWTGNESPLHF.

J is TRBJ2-7 and V is TRBV14; absent DNA, TCRdb's TRBD1 call cannot be checked. Germline V gene lookup returns CDR1 SGHDN and CDR2 FVKESK. The CDR3 extends over 16 amino acids. The chain's CDR3 is CASSQSAGFPPYEQYF.

The chain combines TRBV29-1 with TRBJ2-5; TCRdb reports TRBD1, a call that lacks DNA to check it against. The CDR3 runs 13 residues. CDR1 is SQVTM and CDR2 is ANQGSEA in the germline V gene. CDR3 sequence reads: CSVGPQVEQTQYF.

The CDR3 region is CASSFMGAGELFF. V gene TRBV12-3 or TRBV12-4 combines with J gene TRBJ2-2; with no DNA, the TCRdb D assignment of TRBD1 cannot be verified. The CDR3 contains 13 residues.

The gene calls are TRBV20-1 and TRBJ2-1; the TCRdb call, TRBD1, lacks DNA for checking. This CDR3 has 15 residues. CDR1 and CDR2 from the germline V gene are DFQATT and SNEGSKA (reference sequence). The CDR3 sequence is CSAREAGRGYNEQFF.

The rearrangement links TRBV5-1 to TRBJ2-7; TCRdb names TRBD1, which stays unverified in the absence of DNA. Germline CDR1 SGHRS, CDR2 YFSETQ. This CDR3 spans 14 amino acids. CDR3 sequence reads: CASSSTQGAAEQYF.

The V call is TRBV12-3 or TRBV12-4, the J call TRBJ1-2. The CDR3 has 14 amino acids. CDR3 sequence: CAIKKREGGYGYTF.

The gene calls are TRBV4-3 and TRBJ1-4; with no DNA, the TCRdb D assignment of TRBD1 cannot be verified. From germline, CDR1 is LGHNA and CDR2 YSLEER. The CDR3 length is 15 residues. The CDR3 region is CASSQEGQGGEKLFF.

The chain is built from TRBV27 and TRBJ2-1; without DNA, the TCRdb call of TRBD1 cannot be checked. Germline-derived CDR1 and CDR2 are MNHEY and SMNVEV (reference sequence). The CDR3 contains 16 residues. CDR3 region: CASSGAPGWKEDEQFF.